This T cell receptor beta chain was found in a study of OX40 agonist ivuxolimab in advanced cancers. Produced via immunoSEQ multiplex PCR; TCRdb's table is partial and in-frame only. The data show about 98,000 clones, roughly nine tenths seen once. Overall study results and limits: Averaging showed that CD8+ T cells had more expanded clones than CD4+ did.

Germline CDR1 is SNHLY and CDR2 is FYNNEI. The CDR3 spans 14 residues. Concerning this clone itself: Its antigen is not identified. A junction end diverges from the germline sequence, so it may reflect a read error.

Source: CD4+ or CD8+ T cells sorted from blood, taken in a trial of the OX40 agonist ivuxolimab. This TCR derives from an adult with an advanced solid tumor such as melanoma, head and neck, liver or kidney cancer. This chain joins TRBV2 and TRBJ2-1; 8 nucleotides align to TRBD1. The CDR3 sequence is CASSEAPLGTGPLF. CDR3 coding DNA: TGTGCCAGCAGTGAAGCGCCTTTGGGGACAGGACCCCTCTTC.